Below, one T cell receptor (beta chain) is given with its context. The data originate from a study of blood T cell repertoires in COVID-19. Study as a whole: The samples span acute and convalescent COVID-19 from the United States, Italy and Spain. From T cells, B-cell-depleted T cells, or PBMCs came the material, which was cDNA or gDNA.

In the authors' methods: Estimates of nucleated cell counts were drawn from the amplification of reference gene primers. TCRdb's table, derived via immunoSEQ multiplex PCR, lists solely in-frame clones and lacks some. V, J and clone size are those of that table, while D and trimming were read from the DNA. This sample has some 140,000 clones, with about 90% found just once. This CDR3 is built from 14 residues. CDR1 is KGHSH and CDR2 is LQKENI in the germline V gene. Trimming removed 2 bases at V and 5 bases at J, with 9 bases between. This clonotype was obtained from a middle-aged man with acute or convalescent COVID-19. This chain links TRBV18 with TRBJ2-2; D unresolved. Sequencing was done on a sample of peripheral blood. Here the CDR3 DNA reads TGTGCCAGCTCACCAGGTCCCTATACCGGGGAGCTGTTTTTT. Protein sequence: CASSPGPYTGELFF.